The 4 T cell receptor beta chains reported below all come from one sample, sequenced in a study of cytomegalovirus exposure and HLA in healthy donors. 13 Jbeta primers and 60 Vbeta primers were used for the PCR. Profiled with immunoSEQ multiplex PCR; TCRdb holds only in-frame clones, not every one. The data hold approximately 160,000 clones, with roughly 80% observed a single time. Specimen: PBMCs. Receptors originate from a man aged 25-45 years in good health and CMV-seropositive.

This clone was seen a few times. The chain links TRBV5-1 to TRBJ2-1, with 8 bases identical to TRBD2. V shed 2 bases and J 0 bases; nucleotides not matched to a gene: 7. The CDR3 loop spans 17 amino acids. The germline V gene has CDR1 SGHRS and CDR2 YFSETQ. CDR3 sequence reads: CASSFLVAGSSYNEQFF. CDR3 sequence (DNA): TGCGCCAGCAGCTTCCTTGTAGCGGGGAGCTCCTACAATGAGCAGTTCTTC.

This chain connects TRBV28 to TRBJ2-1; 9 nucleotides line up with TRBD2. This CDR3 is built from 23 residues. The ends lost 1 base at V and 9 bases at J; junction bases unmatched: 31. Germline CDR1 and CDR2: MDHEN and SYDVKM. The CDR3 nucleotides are TGTGCCAGCAGTTTATTCCGGGACGGGCAAACTCCACCGCGCGGGAGGGGCCTTGGTGAGCAGTTCTTC. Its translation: CASSLFRDGQTPPRGRGLGEQFF.

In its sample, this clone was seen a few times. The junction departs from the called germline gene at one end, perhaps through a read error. CDR3 sequence reads: CSSNKQRDGYNEQFF. For the CDR3, the DNA is TGTTCCAGCAATAAACAGCGGGACGGCTACAATGAGCAGTTCTTC. The rearrangement links TRBV7-9 to TRBJ2-1; 7 bases match TRBD2. CDR1 and CDR2 from the germline V gene are SEHNR and FQNEAQ (reference sequence). The CDR3 totals 15 residues.

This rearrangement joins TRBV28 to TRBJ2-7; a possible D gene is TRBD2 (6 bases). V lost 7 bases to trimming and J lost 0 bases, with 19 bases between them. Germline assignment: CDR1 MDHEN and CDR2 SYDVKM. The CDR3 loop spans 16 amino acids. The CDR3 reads CASTPPLASSSYEQYF. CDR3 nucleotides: TGTGCCAGCACCCCCCCTCTAGCGTCGAGCTCCTACGAGCAGTACTTC.